The subject of this entry is one TCR beta chain. Which cohort a participant joined came from the clinical history participants gave. Under the authors' procedure: Estimated nucleated cell counts came from reference gene primer amplification. Repertoires were generated with immunoSEQ multiplex PCR, while TCRdb's copy carries only in-frame clones and drops some. V and J calls plus clone size are reproduced from that table; the DNA served to infer D and trimming. The data show 310,000 or so clones, with over 75% seen just once and about 10% held by the top ten. These data come from a study of blood T cell repertoires in COVID-19. Sample: PBMCs or T cells enriched from blood (not recorded which). This receptor was taken from a woman between 18 and 29 years old who had recovered from COVID-19.

CDR3 bases: TGTGCCAGCAGCTTAGGACAGTCAAACTATGGCTACACCTTC. Amino acid sequence: CASSLGQSNYGYTF. The chain couples TRBV7-9 to TRBJ1-2; TRBD1 is a possible D gene (5 bases). Germline CDR1 SEHNR, CDR2 FQNEAQ (reference sequence). The CDR3 sequence is 14 residues long. V lost 1 base and J lost 2, with 8 bases in between.